These 31 T cell receptor beta chains were all obtained from the same sample, sequenced in a study of Graves' ophthalmopathy and Graves' hyperthyroidism. RNA served as the template for amplifying TCR beta CDR3 regions. RT-PCR in the first round used HTBI primers; a second-round multiplex PCR followed. TCRdb analysed the multiplex PCR reads with MiXCR anew, one entry per CDR3 protein. The profile covers roughly 160,000 distinct CDR3 sequences, with over 35% appearing a single time and roughly 5.8% taken by the ten largest. The sample consisted of peripheral blood. These receptors were collected from a woman aged 40 to 50 with Graves' ophthalmopathy.

In its sample, this clonotype was seen many times. This chain joins TRBV5-5 and TRBJ2-7, with 9 positions matching TRBD1. The CDR3 is 14 residues long. J lost 0 bases, V lost 4 bases, and 2 bases had no gene match. CDR1 and CDR2 (germline): SGHKS, YYEKEE (reference sequence). CDR3 in amino acids: CASSRQGDSYEQYF. The CDR3 bases are TGTGCCAGCAGCCGACAGGGGGACTCCTACGAGCAGTACTTC.

This rearrangement joins TRBV6-2 or TRBV6-3 to TRBJ2-7; the match to TRBD2 covers 7 bases. This CDR3 is 14 amino acids long. After removal of 10 bases from V and 3 bases from J, the junction contained 12 bases not matched to a gene. CDR1 and CDR2 (germline): MNHEY, SVGEGT. DNA of the CDR3: TGTGCCATCCGTTTAGCGGGCCAAGTCTACGAGCAGTACTTC. This encodes CAIRLAGQVYEQYF.

This clonotype was seen repeatedly, ten times or more. The rearrangement joins TRBV4-2 to TRBJ2-7, with a weak D call TRBD2 (5 bases). Germline CDR1 is LGHNA and CDR2 is YNFKEQ. The CDR3 extends over 13 amino acids. The V end was cut by 0 bases, the J end by 5 bases, with 8 bases between. The CDR3 sequence is CASSQESGDEQYF. CDR3 sequence (DNA): TGTGCCAGCAGCCAAGAGTCCGGGGACGAGCAGTACTTC.

The chain links TRBV6-5 to TRBJ2-5; 10 positions agree with TRBD1. Looked up from germline, CDR1 is MNHEY and CDR2 is SVGAGI. V lost 2 bases, J lost 4 bases, and 7 bases stayed unmatched. CDR3 length equals 16 residues. The CDR3 DNA is TGTGCCAGCAGTTACCCACGGACAGGGGGGATAGAGACCCAGTACTTC. This gives the protein CASSYPRTGGIETQYF.

This rearrangement joins TRBV6-1 to TRBJ1-5; D is undetermined. V dropped 0 bases and J dropped 7 bases, with 13 bases sitting between them. The CDR3 has 15 amino acids. Germline values: CDR1 MNHNS, CDR2 SASEGT. CDR3 in DNA: TGTGCCAGCAGTGAAGCCTCGATAACCAAACAGCCCCAGCATTTT. Its translation is CASSEASITKQPQHF.

In nucleotides, the CDR3 is TGTGCCAGCAGTCGTGGACGGACCATGAACACTGAAGCTTTCTTT. Its protein is CASSRGRTMNTEAFF. The chain joins TRBV5-8 to TRBJ1-1; D not certain. Per the germline V gene, CDR1 is SGHTS and CDR2 is YDEGEE. V lost 5 bases, J lost 0 bases, and 14 bases lay in between. There are 15 residues in the CDR3.

This chain joins TRBV9 and TRBJ1-6; no definite D call. V lost 0 bases and J 8 bases, leaving 12 bases between the germline ends. The CDR3 is 15 residues long. Germline CDR1 is SGDLS and CDR2 is YYNGEE. CDR3 sequence (DNA): TGTGCCAGCAGCGTAGGAGGGAGCCTAGATTCACCCCTCCACTTT. It codes for CASSVGGSLDSPLHF.

In this sample, this clonotype turned up many times. V is TRBV12-3 or TRBV12-4 and J is TRBJ1-6, with D tentatively TRBD1 (5 bases). This CDR3 is 13 amino acids long. The germline V and J ends were trimmed by 7 bases and 11 bases, with 15 bases remaining between them. The CDR3 nucleotides are TGTGCCAGCAATTTGGGACGTGGTGCACCCCTCCACTTT. Protein product: CASNLGRGAPLHF.

This clonotype was seen many times. The chain uses TRBV6-2 or TRBV6-3 and TRBJ2-5, with 9 positions matching TRBD1. Per germline, CDR1 MNHEY and CDR2 SVGEGT. CDR3 size: 14 residues. V lost 6 bases to trimming and J lost 5 bases; unmatched junction nucleotides: 7. The DNA for the CDR3 is TGTGCCAGCAGAAAAACAGGGGGCGCTGAGACCCAGTACTTC. Translation gives CASRKTGGAETQYF.

The sample holds many counts of this clonotype. In nucleotides, the CDR3 is TGTGCCAGCAGGGGGGCAAGATTCTACGAGCAGTACTTC. Encoded protein: CASRGARFYEQYF. The chain recombines TRBV28 with TRBJ2-7; D is possibly TRBD1 (6 bases). Germline values: CDR1 MDHEN, CDR2 SYDVKM. V was trimmed by 6 bases and J by 3 bases, leaving 12 bases between them. This CDR3 has 13 residues.

This clonotype has just a few counts. The chain is built from TRBV6-1 and TRBJ2-7, with TRBD2 matching over 10 bases. This CDR3 region has 16 residues. Germline loops: CDR1 MNHNS, CDR2 SASEGT. The ends lost 5 bases at V and 2 bases at J; junction bases unmatched: 9. CDR3 sequence reads: CASSPREREGTYEQYF. As DNA, the CDR3 is TGTGCCAGCAGTCCCCGCGAGCGGGAGGGAACCTACGAGCAGTACTTC.

The table lists this clonotype with many counts. This chain connects TRBV5-1 to TRBJ2-7; the D is unclear. The CDR3 totals 14 residues. Germline V gene lookup returns CDR1 SGHRS and CDR2 YFSETQ. Trimming removed 5 bases at V and 3 bases at J, with 15 bases between. CDR3 region: CASSFDTQDYEQYF. In DNA, the CDR3 is TGCGCCAGCAGTTTTGACACCCAAGACTACGAGCAGTACTTC.

V gene TRBV7-9 combines with J gene TRBJ2-4, with a tentative D call TRBD1 (6 bases). Germline V gene data show CDR1 as SEHNR and CDR2 as FQNEAQ (reference sequence). V lost 3 bases to trimming and J lost 15 bases, with 15 bases between them. The CDR3 is 12 amino acids. DNA of the CDR3: TGTGCCAGCAGCTTCCCTGGACAGCCCGGGTACTTC. Its protein product is CASSFPGQPGYF.

The chain carries TRBV29-1 and TRBJ2-7; the D gene is possibly TRBD2 (5 bases). The CDR3 totals 13 residues. CDR1 is SQVTM and CDR2 is ANQGSEA in the germline V gene. Deletions cut 6 bases from V and 4 bases from J, with 16 bases between. The CDR3 spells CSVGMGLGYEQYF. The CDR3 bases are TGCAGCGTCGGGATGGGCTTGGGATACGAGCAGTACTTC.

This clonotype was seen more than once but under ten times. The rearrangement uses TRBV6-1 and TRBJ2-7; TRBD2 might be the D (5 bases). This CDR3 has 15 residues. CDR1 is MNHNS, CDR2 SASEGT, per germline. V was trimmed by 2 bases and J by 0 bases, leaving 11 bases between them. The CDR3, as DNA: TGTGCCAGCAGTGAACTGCCACGGGGCTCCTACGAGCAGTACTTC. It codes for CASSELPRGSYEQYF.

The rearrangement uses TRBV30 and TRBJ1-1; 11 bases align to TRBD1. CDR1 GTSNPN and CDR2 SVGIG come from the germline V gene (reference sequence). V dropped 0 bases and J dropped 11; count of bases not matched to a gene: 8. The CDR3 is 14 amino acids. CDR3 protein: CAWSVSGQGARAFF. The CDR3 DNA reads as TGTGCCTGGAGTGTGAGTGGACAGGGGGCGCGGGCTTTCTTT. Filled out from reference TRBV30 and TRBJ1-1, the complete variable domain reads SQTIHQWPATLVQPVGSPLSLECTVEGTSNPNLYWYRQAAGRGLQLLFYSVGIGQISSEVPQNLSASRPQDRQFILSSKKLLLSDSGFYLCAWSVSGQGARAFFGQGTRLTVV.

This clonotype was found many times. This chain links TRBV11-2 with TRBJ2-2; TRBD2 might be the D (5 bases). Germline values: CDR1 SGHAT, CDR2 FQNNGV. The V end lost 5 bases, the J end lost 5 bases, and 24 bases lay between the germline ends. This CDR3 spans 18 amino acids. The DNA of the CDR3 is TGTGCCAGCAGCCGCGGACCTTTTTACGGGGTCCAAACCGGGGAGCTGTTTTTT. It codes for CASSRGPFYGVQTGELFF.

This clonotype was picked up many times. The rearrangement links TRBV5-6 to TRBJ2-5; 11 nucleotides line up with TRBD2. Trimming cost V 2 bases and J 0 bases; bases outside gene matches: 3. Germline assignment: CDR1 SGHDT and CDR2 YYEEEE. The CDR3 loop spans 16 amino acids. CDR3 sequence (DNA): TGTGCCAGCAGCTTAGGGACTAGCGGAAACCAAGAGACCCAGTACTTC. It translates to CASSLGTSGNQETQYF. Using reference TRBV5-6 and TRBJ2-5 for the parts outside the CDR3, the full variable domain is DAGVTQSPTHLIKTRGQQVTLRCSPKSGHDTVSWYQQALGQGPQFIFQYYEEEERQRGNFPDRFSGHQFPNYSSELNVNALLLGDSALYLCASSLGTSGNQETQYFGPGTRLLVL.

This clonotype was seen many times. This chain joins TRBV7-9 and TRBJ1-1; D is unclear. The CDR3 length is 13 residues. Germline V gene lookup returns CDR1 SEHNR and CDR2 FQNEAQ (reference sequence). V lost 3 bases, J lost 1 base, and 6 bases lay in between. DNA of the CDR3: TGTGCCAGCAGCTTCCCAGGGAACACTGAAGCTTTCTTT. It yields the protein CASSFPGNTEAFF.

The chain has TRBV2 and TRBJ2-2, with 14 bases aligning to TRBD2. Trimming cost V 6 bases and J 8 bases; bases outside gene matches: 8. This CDR3 is built from 16 residues. From germline, CDR1 is SNHLY and CDR2 FYNNEI. For the CDR3, the DNA is TGTGCCAGCAGACACGGGACTAGCGGGAGTGTGGGGGAGCTGTTTTTT. Translated, it gives CASRHGTSGSVGELFF.

This clonotype was seen ten or more times. The chain is built from TRBV5-6 and TRBJ1-2; a possible D gene is TRBD1 (6 bases). The CDR3 consists of 13 residues. Germline CDR1 and CDR2: SGHDT and YYEEEE. V dropped 6 bases and J dropped 4 bases, with 13 bases sitting between them. The CDR3 loop reads CASNSGGSYGYTF. Here the CDR3 DNA reads TGTGCCAGCAACAGTGGGGGCAGCTATGGCTACACCTTC.

This clonotype was recorded a few times. This chain uses TRBV7-9 with TRBJ1-2, with a tentative D call TRBD1 (6 bases). V shed 4 bases and J shed 5 bases, with 11 bases lying between them. Germline V gene sequence: CDR1 SEHNR, CDR2 FQNEAQ (reference sequence). CDR3 length equals 13 residues. CDR3 residues: CASSWGLTYGYTF. CDR3 nucleotides: TGTGCCAGCAGCTGGGGGCTGACGTATGGCTACACCTTC.

The chain links TRBV7-8 to TRBJ2-7; D gene ambiguous. Trimming took off 8 bases at V and 0 bases at J, with 8 bases between the two ends. Germline V CDR1 and CDR2: SGHVS, FQNEAQ. The CDR3 extends over 12 amino acids. CDR3 residues: CASYNGSYEQYF. In DNA form, the CDR3 reads TGTGCCAGCTATAACGGCTCCTACGAGCAGTACTTC.

This clonotype was seen many times. This rearrangement joins TRBV28 to TRBJ1-6, with D hard to call. The CDR3 covers 16 residues. Germline CDR1 and CDR2: MDHEN and SYDVKM. The germline V and J ends were trimmed by 2 bases and 7 bases, with 15 bases remaining between them. The CDR3 spells CASSLSWVGVNSPLHF. The DNA for the CDR3 is TGTGCCAGCAGTTTAAGTTGGGTCGGGGTGAATTCACCCCTCCACTTT.

The chain couples TRBV30 to TRBJ2-7; D is unresolved. This CDR3 comprises 13 residues. The V end was cut by 0 bases, the J end by 4 bases, with 10 bases between. Looked up from germline, CDR1 is GTSNPN and CDR2 is SVGIG (reference sequence). The CDR3 nucleotides read TGTGCCTGGAGTGTAGACCTAGTTTACGAGCAGTACTTC. Its protein product is CAWSVDLVYEQYF.

V and J are TRBV7-8 and TRBJ2-2; 11 nucleotides line up with TRBD2. V shed 3 bases, J shed 6 bases, and the junction held 3 bases outside the gene matches. The CDR3 length is 15 residues. The germline CDR1 and CDR2 sequences are SGHVS and FQNEAQ. The DNA for the CDR3 is TGTGCCAGCAGCTTGCTAGCGGGAGGCGCCGGGGAGCTGTTTTTT. It codes for CASSLLAGGAGELFF.

This clonotype was counted at least ten times. The chain employs TRBV12-3 or TRBV12-4 and TRBJ1-1, with a tentative D call TRBD1 (5 bases). V was shortened by 6 bases and J by 5 bases, with 16 bases between the two germline ends. The CDR3 covers 14 residues. In DNA form, the CDR3 reads TGTGCCAGCAGCCGTTTTCAGGGAAATACTGAAGCTTTCTTT. The encoded protein is CASSRFQGNTEAFF.

Ten or more counts support this clonotype. The chain employs TRBV2 and TRBJ1-2; TRBD1 aligns across 7 bases. The J segment lost 3 bases and the V segment lost 5 bases, leaving 9 bases of the junction unmatched. CDR3 length: 15 residues. CDR1 is SNHLY and CDR2 is FYNNEI in the germline V gene. This chain's CDR3 is CASSSLQGIDYGYTF. The CDR3 coding sequence is TGTGCCAGCAGTTCTTTACAGGGGATAGACTATGGCTACACCTTC.

This clonotype was counted many times. V and J are TRBV2 and TRBJ1-2, with unresolved D. Germline CDR1 SNHLY, CDR2 FYNNEI. Trimming pared 8 bases from V and 7 bases from J, leaving 2 bases between. This CDR3 comprises 8 residues. The CDR3: CASGGYTF. The CDR3 nucleotides are TGTGCCAGCGGTGGCTACACCTTC.

This clonotype came up many times. The chain couples TRBV9 to TRBJ2-2; D is ambiguous. There are 15 residues in the CDR3. The V gene's germline CDR1 is SGDLS and CDR2 YYNGEE. With 2 bases removed from V and 0 bases from J, the gap between germline ends came to 8 bases. This CDR3 is CASSVRAANTGELFF. The CDR3 DNA sequence: TGTGCCAGCAGCGTTCGGGCAGCGAACACCGGGGAGCTGTTTTTT.

This chain uses TRBV6-2 or TRBV6-3 with TRBJ1-5, with 7 positions matching TRBD1. The ends lost 6 bases at V and 4 bases at J; junction bases unmatched: 9. Germline CDR1 is MNHEY and CDR2 is SVGEGT. CDR3 length equals 15 residues. The CDR3 nucleotides read TGTGCCAGCAGGCCGCCCGGGACAGCTAATCAGCCCCAGCATTTT. Encoded protein: CASRPPGTANQPQHF.